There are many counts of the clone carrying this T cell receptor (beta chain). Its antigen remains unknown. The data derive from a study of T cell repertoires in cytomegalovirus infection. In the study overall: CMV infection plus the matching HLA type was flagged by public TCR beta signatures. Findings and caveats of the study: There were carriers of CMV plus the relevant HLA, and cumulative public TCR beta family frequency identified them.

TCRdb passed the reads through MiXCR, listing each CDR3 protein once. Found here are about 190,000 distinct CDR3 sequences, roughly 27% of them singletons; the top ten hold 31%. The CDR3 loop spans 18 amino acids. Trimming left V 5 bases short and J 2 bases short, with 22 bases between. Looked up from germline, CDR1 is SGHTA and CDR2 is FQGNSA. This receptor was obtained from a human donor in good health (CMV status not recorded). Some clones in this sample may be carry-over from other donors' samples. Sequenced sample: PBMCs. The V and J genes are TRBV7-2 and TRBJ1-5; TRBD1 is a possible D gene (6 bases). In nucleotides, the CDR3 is TGTGCCAGCAGCCCAGAGGTCAGGGGAGTTCTGGGCAATCAGCCCCAGCATTTT. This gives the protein CASSPEVRGVLGNQPQHF.